The source of this T cell receptor (beta chain) is a study of cytomegalovirus exposure and HLA in healthy donors. The study ran its PCR with 60 Vbeta and 13 Jbeta primers. Sequencing used immunoSEQ multiplex PCR; TCRdb keeps in-frame clones, though not all of them. Seen here are 90,000 to 150,000 clones, 75% to 80% observed once, and the top ten hold 3% to 4%. Overall study results and limits: Later work found most CMV-associated TCR beta chains apparently HLA-restricted. TCR beta chains numbering 164 were designated cytomegalovirus-associated.

Comment on this clone: Its specificity is unknown.

Germline CDR1 MGHRA, CDR2 YSYEKL. Trimming stripped 3 bases from V and 1 base from J, with 12 bases between. CDR3 length: 15 amino acids. The receptor was isolated from a woman younger than 45 in good health and CMV-seropositive. Sequencing was performed on PBMCs. The V call is TRBV4-1, the J call TRBJ1-1; a possible D gene is TRBD1 (6 bases). DNA of the CDR3: TGCGCCAGCAGCCAGAATCACAGGGAGAACACTGAAGCTTTCTTT. Its protein product is CASSQNHRENTEAFF.